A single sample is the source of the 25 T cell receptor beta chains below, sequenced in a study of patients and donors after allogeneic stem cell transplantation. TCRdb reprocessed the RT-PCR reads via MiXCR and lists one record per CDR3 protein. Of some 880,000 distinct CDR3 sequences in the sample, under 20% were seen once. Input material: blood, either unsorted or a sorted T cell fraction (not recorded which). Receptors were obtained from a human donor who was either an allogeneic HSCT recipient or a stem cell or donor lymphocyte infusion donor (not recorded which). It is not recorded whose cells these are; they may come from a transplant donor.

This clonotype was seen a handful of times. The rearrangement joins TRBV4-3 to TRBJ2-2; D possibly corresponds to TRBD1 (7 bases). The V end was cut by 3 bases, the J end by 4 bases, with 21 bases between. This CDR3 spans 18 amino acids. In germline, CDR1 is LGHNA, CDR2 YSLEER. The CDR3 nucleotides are TGCGCCAGCAGCCACCGCGGAGGGGGCAGGGCGGGCACCGGGGAGCTGTTTTTT. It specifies CASSHRGGGRAGTGELFF.

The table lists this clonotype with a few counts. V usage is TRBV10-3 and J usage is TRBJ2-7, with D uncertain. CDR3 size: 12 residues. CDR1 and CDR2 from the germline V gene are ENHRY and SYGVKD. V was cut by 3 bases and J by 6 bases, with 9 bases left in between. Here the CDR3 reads CAISEWGGEQYF. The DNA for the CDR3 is TGTGCCATCAGTGAATGGGGTGGCGAGCAGTACTTC.

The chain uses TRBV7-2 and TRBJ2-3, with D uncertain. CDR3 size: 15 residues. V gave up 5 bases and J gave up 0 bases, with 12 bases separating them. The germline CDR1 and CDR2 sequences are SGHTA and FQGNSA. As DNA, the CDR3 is TGTGCCAGCAGCCCTAGTCGCGCAAGCACAGATACGCAGTATTTT. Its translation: CASSPSRASTDTQYF.

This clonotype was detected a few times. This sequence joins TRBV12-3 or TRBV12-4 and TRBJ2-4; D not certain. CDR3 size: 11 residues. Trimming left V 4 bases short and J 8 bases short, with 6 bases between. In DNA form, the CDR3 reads TGTGCCAGCAGTTGGGGTGACATTCAGTACTTC. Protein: CASSWGDIQYF.

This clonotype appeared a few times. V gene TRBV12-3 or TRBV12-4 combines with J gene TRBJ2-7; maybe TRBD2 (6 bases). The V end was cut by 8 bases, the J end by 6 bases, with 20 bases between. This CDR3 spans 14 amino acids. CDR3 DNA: TGTGCCAGCCAAGTGACGGGACCGCGGGGCGAGCAGTACTTC. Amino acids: CASQVTGPRGEQYF.

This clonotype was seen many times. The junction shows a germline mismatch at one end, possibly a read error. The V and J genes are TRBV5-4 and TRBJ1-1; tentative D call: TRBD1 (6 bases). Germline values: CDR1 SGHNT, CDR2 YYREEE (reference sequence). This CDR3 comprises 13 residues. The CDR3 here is CASRQPGDTEAFF. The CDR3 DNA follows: TGTGCCAGCAGACAGCCCGGGGACACCGAAGCTTTCTTT.

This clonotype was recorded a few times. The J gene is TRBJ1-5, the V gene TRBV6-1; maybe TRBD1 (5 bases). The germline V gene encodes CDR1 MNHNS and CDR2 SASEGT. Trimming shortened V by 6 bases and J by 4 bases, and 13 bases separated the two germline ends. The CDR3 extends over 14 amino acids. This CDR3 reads CASSRGGDNQPQHF. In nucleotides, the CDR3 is TGTGCCAGCAGCCGGGGGGGTGATAATCAGCCCCAGCATTTT.

The CDR3 protein is CASSEGSPLWAQYF. DNA for the CDR3: TGTGCCAGCAGTGAAGGGAGTCCGTTATGGGCCCAGTACTTC. The chain employs TRBV6-1 and TRBJ2-5; unclear D gene. Germline loops: CDR1 MNHNS, CDR2 SASEGT. Trimming removed 1 base at V and 9 bases at J, with 15 bases between. The CDR3 spans 14 residues.

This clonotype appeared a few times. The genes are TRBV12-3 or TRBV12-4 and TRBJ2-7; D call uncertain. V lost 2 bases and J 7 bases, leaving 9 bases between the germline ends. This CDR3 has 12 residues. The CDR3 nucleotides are TGTGCCAGCAGTTTATGGGCGCAGGAGCAGTACTTC. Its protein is CASSLWAQEQYF.

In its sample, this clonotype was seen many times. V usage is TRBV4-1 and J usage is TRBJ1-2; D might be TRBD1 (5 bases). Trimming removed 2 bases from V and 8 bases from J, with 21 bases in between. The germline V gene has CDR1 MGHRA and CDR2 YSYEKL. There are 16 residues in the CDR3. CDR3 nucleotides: TGCGCCAGCAGCCAAACTCCTCCGAGGGGTTTTGGGGGCTACACCTTC. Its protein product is CASSQTPPRGFGGYTF.

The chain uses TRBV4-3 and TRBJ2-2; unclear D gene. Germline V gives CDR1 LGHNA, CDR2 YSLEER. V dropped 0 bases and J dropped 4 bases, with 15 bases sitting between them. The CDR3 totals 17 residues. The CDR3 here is CASSQDRLQLFTGELFF. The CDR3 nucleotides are TGCGCCAGCAGCCAAGATCGACTTCAGCTGTTCACCGGGGAGCTGTTTTTT.

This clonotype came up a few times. The CDR3 sequence: CATNPSGLASNEQFF. The CDR3 DNA follows: TGTGCCACCAATCCCTCCGGACTAGCGTCAAATGAGCAGTTCTTC. The gene calls are TRBV24-1 and TRBJ2-1; TRBD2 matches at 9 bases. CDR3 length: 15 residues. V lost 8 bases, J lost 7 bases, and 11 bases stayed unmatched. Germline CDR1 is KGHDR and CDR2 is SFDVKD.

CDR3 region: CASSRPQPQGYNEQFF. CDR3 nucleotides: TGTGCCAGCAGTCGCCCTCAACCACAGGGTTACAATGAGCAGTTCTTC. The chain recombines TRBV27 with TRBJ2-1; perhaps TRBD1 as D (6 bases). V was trimmed by 5 bases and J by 4 bases, leaving 18 bases between them. Germline lookup yields CDR1 MNHEY and CDR2 SMNVEV (reference sequence). CDR3 length: 16 amino acids.

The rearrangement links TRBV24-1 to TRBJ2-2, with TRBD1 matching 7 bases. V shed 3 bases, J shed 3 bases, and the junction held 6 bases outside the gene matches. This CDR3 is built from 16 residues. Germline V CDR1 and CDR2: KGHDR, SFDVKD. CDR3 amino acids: CATSDPTGMYTGELFF. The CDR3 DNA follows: TGTGCCACCAGTGATCCGACAGGGATGTACACCGGGGAGCTGTTTTTT.

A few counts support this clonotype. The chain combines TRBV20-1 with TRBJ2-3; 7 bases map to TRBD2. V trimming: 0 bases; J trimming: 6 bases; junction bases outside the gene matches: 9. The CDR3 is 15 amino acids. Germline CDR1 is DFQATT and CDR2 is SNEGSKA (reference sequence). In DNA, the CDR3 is TGCAGTGCTAGAGAGACTAGCCCGATCCGGGATACGCAGTATTTT. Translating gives CSARETSPIRDTQYF.

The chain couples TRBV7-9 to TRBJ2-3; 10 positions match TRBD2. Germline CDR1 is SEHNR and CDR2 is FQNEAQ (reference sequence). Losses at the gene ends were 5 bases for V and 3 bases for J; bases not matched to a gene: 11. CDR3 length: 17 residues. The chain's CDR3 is CASSTSSGGLWTDTQYF. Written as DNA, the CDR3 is TGTGCCAGCAGCACCTCTAGCGGGGGCCTTTGGACAGATACGCAGTATTTT. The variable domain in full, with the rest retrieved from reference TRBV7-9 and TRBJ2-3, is DTGVSQNPRHKITKRGQNVTFRCDPISEHNRLYWYRQTLGQGPEFLTYFQNEAQLEKSRLLSDRFSAERPKGSFSTLEIQRTEQGDSAMYLCASSTSSGGLWTDTQYFGPGTRLTVL.

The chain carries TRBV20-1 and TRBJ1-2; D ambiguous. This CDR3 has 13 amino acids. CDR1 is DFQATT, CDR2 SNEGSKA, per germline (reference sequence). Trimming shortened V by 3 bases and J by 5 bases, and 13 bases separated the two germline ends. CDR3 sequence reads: CSARGGIGYGYTF. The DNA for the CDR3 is TGCAGTGCTAGGGGAGGGATCGGGTATGGCTACACCTTC.

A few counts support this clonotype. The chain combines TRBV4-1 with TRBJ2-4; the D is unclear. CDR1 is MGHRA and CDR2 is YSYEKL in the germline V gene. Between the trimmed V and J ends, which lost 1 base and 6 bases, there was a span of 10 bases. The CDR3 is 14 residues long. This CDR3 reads CASSQAPMINIQYF. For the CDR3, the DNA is TGCGCCAGCAGCCAAGCCCCAATGATAAACATTCAGTACTTC.

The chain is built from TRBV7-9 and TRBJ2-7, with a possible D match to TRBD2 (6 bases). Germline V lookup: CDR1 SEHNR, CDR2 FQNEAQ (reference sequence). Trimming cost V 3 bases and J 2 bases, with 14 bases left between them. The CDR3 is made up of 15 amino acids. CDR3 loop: CASSFRDSYAYEQYF. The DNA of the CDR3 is TGTGCCAGCAGCTTTAGGGACTCCTACGCCTACGAGCAGTACTTC.

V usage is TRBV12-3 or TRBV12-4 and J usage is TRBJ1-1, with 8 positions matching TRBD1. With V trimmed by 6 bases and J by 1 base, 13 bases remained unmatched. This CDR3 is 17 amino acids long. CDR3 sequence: CASSRSPPTGGNTEAFF. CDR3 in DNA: TGTGCCAGCAGCCGTTCCCCTCCTACAGGGGGGAACACTGAAGCTTTCTTT.

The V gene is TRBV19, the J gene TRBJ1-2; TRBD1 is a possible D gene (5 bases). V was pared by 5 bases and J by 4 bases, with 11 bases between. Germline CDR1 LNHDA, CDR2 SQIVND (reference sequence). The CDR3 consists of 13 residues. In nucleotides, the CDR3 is TGTGCCAGTAGTCAACAGGAGGGCTATGGCTACACCTTC. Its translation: CASSQQEGYGYTF.

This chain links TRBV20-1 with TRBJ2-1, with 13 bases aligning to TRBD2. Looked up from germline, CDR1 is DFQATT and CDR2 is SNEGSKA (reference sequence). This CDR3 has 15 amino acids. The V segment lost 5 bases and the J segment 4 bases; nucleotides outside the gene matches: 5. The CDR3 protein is CSASGGLAGYNEQFF. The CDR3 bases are TGCAGTGCTTCTGGGGGACTAGCGGGGTACAATGAGCAGTTCTTC.

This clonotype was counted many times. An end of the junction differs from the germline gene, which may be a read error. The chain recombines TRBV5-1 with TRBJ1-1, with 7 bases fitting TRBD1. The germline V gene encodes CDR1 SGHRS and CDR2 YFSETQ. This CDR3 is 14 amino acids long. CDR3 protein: CASSLEGRGTEAFF. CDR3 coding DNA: TGTGCCAGCAGCTTAGAGGGCAGGGGGACTGAAGCTTTCTTT.

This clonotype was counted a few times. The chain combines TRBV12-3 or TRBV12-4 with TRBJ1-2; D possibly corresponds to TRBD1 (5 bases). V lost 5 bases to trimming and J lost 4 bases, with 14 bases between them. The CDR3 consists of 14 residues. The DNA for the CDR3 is TGTGCCAGCAGTCGGGGCGTTGAATTCTATGGCTACACCTTC. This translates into CASSRGVEFYGYTF.

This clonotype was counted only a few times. CDR3 sequence: CASSTGESTEAFF. CDR3 in DNA: TGTGCCAGCAGCACAGGGGAGAGCACTGAAGCTTTCTTT. This rearrangement joins TRBV12-3 or TRBV12-4 to TRBJ1-1, with 7 bases aligning to TRBD1. The CDR3 length is 13 residues. V lost 6 bases and J lost 4; bases outside the gene matches: 5.